Shown below are 9 T cell receptor beta chains from a single sample sequenced in a study of CD8 T cells in Susac syndrome. An input of about 0.5 to 1 ug of RNA was subjected to reverse transcription using random hexamers. Each CDR3 protein gets one entry after TCRdb re-called the immunoSEQ multiplex PCR reads with MiXCR. Counted here are hundreds of thousands of distinct CDR3 sequences, around 96% occurring once; the ten biggest clones make up under 0.12%. Sequencing was done on a sample of CD4+ T cells from PBMCs. These receptors were obtained from a human donor with Susac syndrome.

This chain joins TRBV19 and TRBJ2-3; D unclear. Germline CDR1 LNHDA, CDR2 SQIVND (reference sequence). V dropped 2 bases and J dropped 1 base, with 4 bases sitting between them. The CDR3 extends over 13 amino acids. CDR3 loop: CASSIRGTDTQYF. The DNA for the CDR3 is TGTGCCAGTAGTATACGGGGCACAGATACGCAGTATTTT. Together with reference TRBV19 and TRBJ2-3, the CDR3 gives the full variable domain: DGGITQSPKYLFRKEGQNVTLSCEQNLNHDAMYWYRQDPGQGLRLIYYSQIVNDFQKGDIAEGYSVSREKKESFPLTVTSAQKNPTAFYLCASSIRGTDTQYFGPGTRLTVL.

This rearrangement joins TRBV30 to TRBJ2-2, with D maybe TRBD1 (6 bases). Trimming removed 5 bases from V and 0 bases from J, with 16 bases in between. Germline V gene sequence: CDR1 GTSNPN, CDR2 SVGIG (reference sequence). The CDR3 runs 16 residues. The CDR3 region has the DNA TGTGCCTGGGCAAAACTGGGGGCCGCGAACACCGGGGAGCTGTTTTTT. Protein sequence: CAWAKLGAANTGELFF.

The chain recombines TRBV6-5 with TRBJ1-2; 7 bases map to TRBD1. The CDR3 length is 19 residues. Looked up from germline, CDR1 is MNHEY and CDR2 is SVGAGI. V shed 0 bases and J 6 bases; nucleotides not matched to a gene: 19. As DNA, the CDR3 is TGTGCCAGCAGTTACTCGACAGGGAGAACAAACGGAGCGGGTGATGGCTACACCTTC. Translation: CASSYSTGRTNGAGDGYTF.

The chain couples TRBV20-1 to TRBJ2-7; the D gene is possibly TRBD2 (5 bases). Between the trimmed V and J ends, which lost 5 bases and 4 bases, there was a span of 15 bases. CDR1 is DFQATT, CDR2 SNEGSKA, per germline (reference sequence). The CDR3 contains 13 residues. CDR3 residues: CSAASPGTYEQYF. The CDR3 DNA sequence: TGCAGTGCTGCCTCGCCGGGAACGTACGAGCAGTACTTC.

The chain employs TRBV28 and TRBJ2-3, with 7 bases matching TRBD1. V gave up 7 bases and J gave up 4 bases; unmatched junction bases: 8. The germline V gene encodes CDR1 MDHEN and CDR2 SYDVKM. The length of the CDR3 is 14 residues. The chain's CDR3 is CASTNRGSSDTQYF. CDR3 sequence (DNA): TGTGCCAGCACGAACAGGGGTTCATCAGATACGCAGTATTTT.

This chain joins TRBV6-5 and TRBJ2-1; D might be TRBD1 or TRBD2, each matching 5 bases. This CDR3 comprises 15 residues. V lost 5 bases and J 5 bases, leaving 16 bases between the germline ends. Per the germline V gene, CDR1 is MNHEY and CDR2 is SVGAGI. The CDR3 region is CASSTLHGAHNEQFF. The CDR3 DNA follows: TGTGCCAGCAGTACCCTCCACGGGGCACACAATGAGCAGTTCTTC.

The genes are TRBV7-2 and TRBJ2-5, with a tentative D call TRBD2 (6 bases). The germline V and J ends were trimmed by 2 bases and 4 bases, with 14 bases remaining between them. CDR1 SGHTA and CDR2 FQGNSA come from the germline V gene. This CDR3 comprises 15 residues. CDR3 amino acids: CASSLSGVYGETQYF. CDR3 sequence (DNA): TGTGCCAGCAGCTTATCGGGGGTTTACGGAGAGACCCAGTACTTC.

V gene TRBV30 combines with J gene TRBJ2-1; 13 nucleotides match TRBD2. The CDR3 sequence is 20 residues long. From germline, CDR1 is GTSNPN and CDR2 SVGIG (reference sequence). V lost 2 bases and J lost 3; bases outside the gene matches: 16. The CDR3, as DNA: TGTGCCTGGAGTCATCAACCGGGACTAGCGGGAATTCACCGCTACAATGAGCAGTTCTTC. It codes for CAWSHQPGLAGIHRYNEQFF.

The V call is TRBV28, the J call TRBJ1-2, with no clear D. Looked up from germline, CDR1 is MDHEN and CDR2 is SYDVKM. CDR3 size: 11 residues. Trimming stripped 7 bases from V and 4 bases from J, with 7 bases between. CDR3 sequence reads: CASTAGYGYTF. The CDR3 DNA reads TGTGCCAGCACCGCGGGCTATGGCTACACCTTC.